Detailed here is one TCR beta chain. Its target is not known. Sorting based on CD45RO/CCR7/CD25/CD127/CD95/CD27 separated CD4+ naive, central memory, regulatory and stem cell-like memory cells. Trimming removed 4 bases from V and 1 base from J; junction bases left unmatched: 14. The CDR3 consists of 17 residues. CDR1 SQVTM and CDR2 ANQGSEA come from the germline V gene. Every bit of the isolated RNA underwent reverse transcription, so sequencing read expressed TCRB transcripts. TCRdb's table, derived via immunoSEQ multiplex PCR, lists solely in-frame clones and lacks some. The sample consists of approximately 400,000 clones, about 16% of them appearing once. This sample is part of a study of beta chain features in type 1 diabetes. Notes on the study in general: Lower insertion and higher deletion counts appeared at VDJ junctions in type 1 diabetes patients.

The TCR was taken from a young woman in good health. The V and J genes are TRBV29-1 and TRBJ1-1; 8 nucleotides line up with TRBD1. The sample was naive CD4+ T cells from blood. CDR3: CSVGGYGQGSPNTEAFF. CDR3 nucleotide sequence: TGCAGCGTTGGGGGCTACGGACAGGGATCCCCGAACACTGAAGCTTTCTTT.